This T cell receptor (beta chain) was recovered during a study of T-cell memory formation after mild COVID-19. In the study overall: TCR clusters mostly belonged to single donors. The study, taken as a whole, reports: The appearance of some responding clones in pre-infection memory suggested that cross-reactive memory joined. From day 15 to 85, contracting clones were balanced between CD4 and CD8, whereas later expanders leaned toward CD4+.

5'RACE with constant-segment primers built TCRalpha and TCRbeta cDNA libraries with UMIs. TCRdb called the 5' RACE reads again in MiXCR, with one record for every CDR3 protein. This table has around 340,000 distinct CDR3 sequences, more than 15% appearing once. Only a few counts were recorded for this clonotype. Its antigen is currently unknown. The J segment lost 2 bases and the V segment lost 6 bases, leaving 7 bases of the junction unmatched. Germline V gene sequence: CDR1 MNHEY, CDR2 SVGAGI. CDR3 size: 15 residues. The source material was PBMCs or a T cell subset sorted from them (not recorded which). The clonotype was recovered from a man between 18 and 35 years old who had mild COVID-19 (a few samples of this study predate the infection). Cell type and time point are not known. The gene calls are TRBV6-5 and TRBJ2-1; 7 bases align to TRBD1. The CDR3 protein is CASSPVRGPYNEQFF. For the CDR3, the DNA is TGTGCCAGCAGCCCGGTGAGGGGGCCCTACAATGAGCAGTTCTTC.